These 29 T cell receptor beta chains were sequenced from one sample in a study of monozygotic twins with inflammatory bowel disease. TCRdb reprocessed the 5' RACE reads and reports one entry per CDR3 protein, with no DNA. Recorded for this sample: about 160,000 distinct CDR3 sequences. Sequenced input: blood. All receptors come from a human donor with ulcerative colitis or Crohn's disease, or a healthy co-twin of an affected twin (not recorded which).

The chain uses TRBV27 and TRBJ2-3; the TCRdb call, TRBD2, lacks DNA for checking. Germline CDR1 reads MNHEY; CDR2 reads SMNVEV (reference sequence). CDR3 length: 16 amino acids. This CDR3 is CASSLFSGPVTDTQYF.

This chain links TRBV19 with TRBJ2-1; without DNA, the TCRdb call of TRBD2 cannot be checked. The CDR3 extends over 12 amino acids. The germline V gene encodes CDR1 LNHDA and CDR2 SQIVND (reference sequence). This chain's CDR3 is CASLGGRALLFF.

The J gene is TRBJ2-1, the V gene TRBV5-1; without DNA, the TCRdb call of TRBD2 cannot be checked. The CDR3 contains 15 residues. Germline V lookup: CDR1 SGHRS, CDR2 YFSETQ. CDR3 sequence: CASSPGLAGDNEQFF.

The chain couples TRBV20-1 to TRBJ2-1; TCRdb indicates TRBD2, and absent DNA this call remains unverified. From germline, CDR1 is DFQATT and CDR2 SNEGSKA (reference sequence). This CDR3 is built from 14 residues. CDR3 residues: CSAISGERTNEQFF.

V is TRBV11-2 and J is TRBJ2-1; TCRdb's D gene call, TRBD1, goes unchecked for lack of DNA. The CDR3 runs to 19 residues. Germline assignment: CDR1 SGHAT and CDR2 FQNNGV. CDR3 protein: CASSLPLASDREDYNEQFF.

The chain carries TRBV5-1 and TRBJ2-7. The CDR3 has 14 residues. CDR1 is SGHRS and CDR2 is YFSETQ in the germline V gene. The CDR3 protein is CASSWTGPSYEQYF.

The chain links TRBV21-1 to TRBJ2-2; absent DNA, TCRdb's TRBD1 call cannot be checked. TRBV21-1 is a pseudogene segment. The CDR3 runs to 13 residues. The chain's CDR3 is CASSGQKAGELFF.

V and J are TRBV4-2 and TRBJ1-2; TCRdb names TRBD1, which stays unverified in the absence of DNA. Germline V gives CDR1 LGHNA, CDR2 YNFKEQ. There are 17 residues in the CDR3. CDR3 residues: CASSQDLGQGGIYGYTF.

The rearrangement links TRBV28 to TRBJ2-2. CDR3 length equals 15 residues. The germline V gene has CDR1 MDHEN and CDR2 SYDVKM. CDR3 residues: CASSTWLANTGELFF.

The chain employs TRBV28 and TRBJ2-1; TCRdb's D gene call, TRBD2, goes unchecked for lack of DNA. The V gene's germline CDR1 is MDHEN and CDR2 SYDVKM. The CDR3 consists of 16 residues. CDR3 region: CASMGGGLAAYNEQFF. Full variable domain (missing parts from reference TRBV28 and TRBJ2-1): DVKVTQSSRYLVKRTGEKVFLECVQDMDHENMFWYRQDPGLGLRLIYFSYDVKMKEKGDIPEGYSVSREKKERFSLILESASTNQTSMYLCASMGGGLAAYNEQFFGPGTRLTVL.

The CDR3 sequence: CASSPGADNQPQHF. This chain uses TRBV18 with TRBJ1-5; TCRdb indicates TRBD1, and absent DNA this call remains unverified. Germline V gene lookup returns CDR1 KGHSH and CDR2 LQKENI. The CDR3 contains 14 residues.

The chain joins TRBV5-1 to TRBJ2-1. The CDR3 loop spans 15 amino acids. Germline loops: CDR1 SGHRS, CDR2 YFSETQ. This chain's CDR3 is CASRSDTSLYNEQFF.

CDR3 protein: CASSLGGLAGGYNEQFF. The rearrangement joins TRBV7-2 to TRBJ2-1; the D call from TCRdb, TRBD2, cannot be confirmed without DNA. The germline gives CDR1 SGHTA, CDR2 FQGNSA. This CDR3 region has 17 residues.

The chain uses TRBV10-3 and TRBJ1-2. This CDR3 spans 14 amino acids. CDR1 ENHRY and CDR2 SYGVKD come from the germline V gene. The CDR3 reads CAISVDRPNYGYTF.

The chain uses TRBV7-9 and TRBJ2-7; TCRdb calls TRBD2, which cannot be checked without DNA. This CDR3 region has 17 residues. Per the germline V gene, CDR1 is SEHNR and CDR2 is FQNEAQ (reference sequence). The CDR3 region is CASSSGASGRSSYEQYF.

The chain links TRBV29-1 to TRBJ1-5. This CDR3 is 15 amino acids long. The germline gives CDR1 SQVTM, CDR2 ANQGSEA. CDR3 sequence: CSALENGGGNQPQHF.

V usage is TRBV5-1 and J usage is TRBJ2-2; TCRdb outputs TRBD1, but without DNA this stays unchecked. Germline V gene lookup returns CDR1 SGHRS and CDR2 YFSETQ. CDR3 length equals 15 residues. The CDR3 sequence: CASSFARGYTGELFF.

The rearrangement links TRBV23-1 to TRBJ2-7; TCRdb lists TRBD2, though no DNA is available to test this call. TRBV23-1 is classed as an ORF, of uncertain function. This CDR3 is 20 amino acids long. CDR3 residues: CASSQSPKTSGRQTAYEQYF.

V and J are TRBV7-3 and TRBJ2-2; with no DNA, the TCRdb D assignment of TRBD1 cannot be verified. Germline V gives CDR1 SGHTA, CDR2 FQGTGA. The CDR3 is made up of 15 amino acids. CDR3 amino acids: CASSTQGANTGELFF.

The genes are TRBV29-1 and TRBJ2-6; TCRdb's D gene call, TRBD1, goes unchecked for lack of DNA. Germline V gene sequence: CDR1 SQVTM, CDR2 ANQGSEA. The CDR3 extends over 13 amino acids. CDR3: CSVGESGANVLTF. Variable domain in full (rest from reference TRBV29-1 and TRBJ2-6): SAVISQKPSRDICQRGTSLTIQCQVDSQVTMMFWYRQQPGQSLTLIATANQGSEATYESGFVIDKFPISRPNLTFSTLTVSNMSPEDSSIYLCSVGESGANVLTFGAGSRLTVL.

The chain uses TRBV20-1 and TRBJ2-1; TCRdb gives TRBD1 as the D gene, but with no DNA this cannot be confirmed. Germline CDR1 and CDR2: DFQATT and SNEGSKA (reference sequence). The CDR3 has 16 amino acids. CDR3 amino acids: CSAPDRGRSSYNEQFF.

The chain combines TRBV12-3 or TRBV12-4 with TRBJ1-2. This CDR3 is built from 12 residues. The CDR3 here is CASSFVPYGYTF.

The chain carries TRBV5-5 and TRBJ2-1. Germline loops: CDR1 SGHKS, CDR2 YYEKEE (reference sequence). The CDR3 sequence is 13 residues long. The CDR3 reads CASSLAGKPVPLF.

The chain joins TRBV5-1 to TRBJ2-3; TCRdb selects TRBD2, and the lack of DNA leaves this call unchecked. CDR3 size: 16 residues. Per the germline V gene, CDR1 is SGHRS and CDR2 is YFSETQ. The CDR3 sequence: CASSLDLAGAADTQYF.

The CDR3 sequence is CASSNPYTDTQYF. V is TRBV12-3 or TRBV12-4 and J is TRBJ2-3. This CDR3 contains 13 residues.

This CDR3 is CASSVRDRGPFGYTF. This chain joins TRBV7-8 and TRBJ1-2; TCRdb calls TRBD1, which cannot be checked without DNA. Germline lookup yields CDR1 SGHVS and CDR2 FQNEAQ. This CDR3 has 15 amino acids.

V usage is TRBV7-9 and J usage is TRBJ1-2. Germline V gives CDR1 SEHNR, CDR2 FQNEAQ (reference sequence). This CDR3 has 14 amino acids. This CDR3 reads CASSLMGRNYGYTF.

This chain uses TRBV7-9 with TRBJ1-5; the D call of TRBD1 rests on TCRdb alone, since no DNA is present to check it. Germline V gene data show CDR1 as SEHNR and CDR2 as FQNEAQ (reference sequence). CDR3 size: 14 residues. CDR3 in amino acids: CASSRTGVNQPQHF.

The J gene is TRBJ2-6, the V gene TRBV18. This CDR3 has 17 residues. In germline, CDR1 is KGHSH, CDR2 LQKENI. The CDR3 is CASSPLRQSSGANVLTF.